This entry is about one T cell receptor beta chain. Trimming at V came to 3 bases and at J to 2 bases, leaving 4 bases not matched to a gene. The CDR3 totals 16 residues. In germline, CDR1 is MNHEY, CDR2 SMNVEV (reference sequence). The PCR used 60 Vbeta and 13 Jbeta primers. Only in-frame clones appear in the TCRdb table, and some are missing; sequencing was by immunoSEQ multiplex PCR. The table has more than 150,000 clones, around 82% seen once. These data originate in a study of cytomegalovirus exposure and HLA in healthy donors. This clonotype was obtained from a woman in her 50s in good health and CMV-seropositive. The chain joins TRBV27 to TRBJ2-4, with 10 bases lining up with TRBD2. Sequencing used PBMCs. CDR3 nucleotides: TGTGCCAGCAGTTTTCAGCGGGGGGGCCCCAAAAACATTCAGTACTTC. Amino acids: CASSFQRGGPKNIQYF.